Each of the 18 T cell receptor beta chains below was sequenced from the same sample in a study of T cells after yellow fever vaccination. MiXCR, applied by TCRdb to the 5' RACE reads, yields one record per CDR3 protein. The table includes approximately 300,000 distinct CDR3 sequences, around 6.8% detected once. The material was PBMCs, obtained approximately 40 days after the first yellow fever vaccination. All receptors come from a man aged 18 to 29 who received the YFV17D yellow fever vaccine.

This clonotype was seen more than once but under ten times. The chain joins TRBV27 to TRBJ2-4; 8 nucleotides agree with TRBD2. Unmatched junction bases numbered 12, after V lost 5 bases and J lost 9 bases. CDR1 MNHEY and CDR2 SMNVEV come from the germline V gene (reference sequence). The CDR3 covers 15 residues. CDR3 sequence reads: CASSAWTSQPGIQYF. In nucleotides, the CDR3 is TGTGCCAGCAGTGCCTGGACTAGCCAGCCTGGCATTCAGTACTTC.

The CDR3 region has the DNA TGCGCCAGCAGCTTAGACAGGGTCGGTGTCCACGAGCAGTACTTC. Translation: CASSLDRVGVHEQYF. V usage is TRBV5-1 and J usage is TRBJ2-7; 7 bases are shared with TRBD1. CDR1 and CDR2 from the germline V gene are SGHRS and YFSETQ. Trimming removed 2 bases from V and 5 bases from J; junction bases left unmatched: 10. The CDR3 extends over 15 amino acids.

This clonotype was detected only a few times. The V and J genes are TRBV7-9 and TRBJ2-5; D gene uncertain. Germline CDR1 is SEHNR and CDR2 is FQNEAQ (reference sequence). Deletions cut 5 bases from V and 4 bases from J, with 14 bases between. This CDR3 is built from 14 residues. DNA of the CDR3: TGTGCCAGCAGCCGTGCTAAGATGGGAGAGACCCAGTACTTC. Protein sequence: CASSRAKMGETQYF.

This clonotype appeared many times. The chain has TRBV5-5 and TRBJ1-1; D is uncertain. The CDR3 spans 14 residues. V was trimmed by 4 bases and J by 5 bases, leaving 15 bases between them. CDR1 and CDR2 (germline): SGHKS, YYEKEE (reference sequence). The CDR3 DNA sequence: TGTGCCAGCAGCCCGAGAACGGGTCGAACTGAAGCTTTCTTT. Protein: CASSPRTGRTEAFF.

This clonotype was seen many times. V is TRBV7-9 and J is TRBJ1-1; possibly TRBD1 for D (5 bases). Germline assignment: CDR1 SEHNR and CDR2 FQNEAQ (reference sequence). This CDR3 has 15 amino acids. Trimming removed 1 base at V and 0 bases at J, with 9 bases between. The CDR3 loop is CASSLVAGLNTEAFF. Written as DNA, the CDR3 is TGTGCCAGCAGCTTAGTTGCGGGGCTGAACACTGAAGCTTTCTTT.

This clonotype was seen only a few times. The gene calls are TRBV20-1 and TRBJ2-1; the D gene is possibly TRBD2 (6 bases). V dropped 2 bases and J dropped 3 bases, with 14 bases sitting between them. CDR1 is DFQATT, CDR2 SNEGSKA, per germline (reference sequence). This CDR3 comprises 15 residues. CDR3 protein: CSARYPGVIYNEQFF. In DNA, the CDR3 is TGCAGTGCTAGATATCCGGGGGTAATCTACAATGAGCAGTTCTTC.

This clonotype was counted between two and nine times. The chain joins TRBV6-1 to TRBJ2-1; D might be TRBD1 (5 bases). CDR3 length: 14 residues. In germline, CDR1 is MNHNS, CDR2 SASEGT. Trimming left V 5 bases short and J 6 bases short, with 14 bases between. The CDR3 sequence: CASSQTLDTNEQFF. The CDR3, as DNA: TGTGCCAGCAGTCAAACCCTGGACACCAATGAGCAGTTCTTC.

The rearrangement uses TRBV20-1 and TRBJ2-3, with 9 nucleotides matching TRBD2. This CDR3 contains 12 residues. The V gene end was trimmed by 3 bases and the J gene end by 8 bases; junction bases not matched to a gene: 3. Per the germline V gene, CDR1 is DFQATT and CDR2 is SNEGSKA (reference sequence). The CDR3 here is CSARGGGGTQYF. The CDR3 region has the DNA TGCAGTGCTAGGGGCGGGGGGGGTACGCAGTATTTT.

There are a few counts of this clonotype. J is TRBJ1-6 and V is TRBV5-4; no clear D gene. The V end lost 2 bases, the J end lost 5 bases, and 8 bases lay between the germline ends. This CDR3 region has 14 residues. In germline, CDR1 is SGHNT, CDR2 YYREEE (reference sequence). CDR3 loop: CASSFGENNSPLHF. Here the CDR3 DNA reads TGTGCCAGCAGCTTCGGAGAAAATAATTCACCCCTCCACTTT.

The chain uses TRBV7-6 and TRBJ2-3; 8 nucleotides match TRBD2. CDR3 length equals 15 residues. Germline CDR1 and CDR2: SGHVS and FNYEAQ. V trimming: 6 bases; J trimming: 3 bases; junction bases outside the gene matches: 8. CDR3 loop: CASSHPGLATDTQYF. In nucleotides, the CDR3 is TGTGCCAGCAGTCATCCCGGACTAGCTACAGATACGCAGTATTTT.

V usage is TRBV6-6 and J usage is TRBJ2-7; D might be TRBD1 (5 bases). CDR3 length: 12 amino acids. The germline gives CDR1 MNHNY, CDR2 SVGAGI (reference sequence). V shed 6 bases and J shed 3 bases, with 9 bases lying between them. The DNA of the CDR3 is TGTGCCAGCAGCTCCGACAGCTACGAGCAGTACTTC. Translating gives CASSSDSYEQYF.

This rearrangement joins TRBV12-3 or TRBV12-4 to TRBJ2-5; the D gene could be TRBD1 or TRBD2 (5 bases each). The length of the CDR3 is 15 residues. V was cut by 6 bases and J by 6 bases, with 20 bases left in between. CDR3 DNA sequence: TGTGCCAGCAGCCGCCCCGGGACCCTAACCAAGACCCAGTACTTC. It encodes CASSRPGTLTKTQYF.

This clonotype has more than one count but fewer than ten. V and J are TRBV4-3 and TRBJ1-2, with D uncertain. Trimming removed 2 bases at V and 5 bases at J, with 15 bases between. In germline, CDR1 is LGHNA, CDR2 YSLEER. This CDR3 is built from 15 residues. The CDR3 DNA reads as TGCGCCAGCAGCCAATTCTCTGGGGTTGGATATGGCTACACCTTC. Translating gives CASSQFSGVGYGYTF.

The table lists this clonotype with a few counts. The rearrangement uses TRBV27 and TRBJ2-5; TRBD1 matches 8 bases. The CDR3 totals 12 residues. J was trimmed by 5 bases and V by 6 bases; bases with no gene match: 2. CDR1 is MNHEY and CDR2 is SMNVEV in the germline V gene (reference sequence). The DNA for the CDR3 is TGTGCCAGCAGGGACAGGGCGGAGACCCAGTACTTC. Its protein product is CASRDRAETQYF.

The rearrangement uses TRBV7-3 and TRBJ1-1; D is possibly TRBD1 (5 bases). V lost 7 bases to trimming and J lost 11 bases, with 23 bases between them. Germline loops: CDR1 SGHTA, CDR2 FQGTGA. CDR3 length: 14 residues. For the CDR3, the DNA is TGTGCCAGCACCCTACCTCTAGGGGTTAAGGAGGCTTTCTTT. This gives the protein CASTLPLGVKEAFF. The full variable domain, rest sourced from reference TRBV7-3 and TRBJ1-1, is GAGVSQTPSNKVTEKGKYVELRCDPISGHTALYWYRQSLGQGPEFLIYFQGTGAADDSGLPNDRFFAVRPEGSVSTLKIQRTERGDSAVYLCASTLPLGVKEAFFGQGTRLTVV.

This clonotype showed up just a few times. V usage is TRBV5-5 and J usage is TRBJ2-1, with D perhaps matching TRBD1 or TRBD2 (6 bases each). With 3 bases removed from V and 8 bases from J, the gap between germline ends came to 18 bases. CDR3 length equals 15 residues. Germline assignment: CDR1 SGHKS and CDR2 YYEKEE (reference sequence). CDR3 region: CASSWGLRGSDEQFF. The CDR3, as DNA: TGTGCCAGCAGCTGGGGACTCAGGGGTTCGGATGAGCAGTTCTTC.

The gene calls are TRBV2 and TRBJ2-2; D uncertain. V shed 0 bases and J shed 1 base, with 3 bases lying between them. The CDR3 spans 14 residues. CDR1 and CDR2 from the germline V gene are SNHLY and FYNNEI. The CDR3 sequence is CASSEAGNTGELFF. The CDR3 nucleotides are TGTGCCAGCAGTGAAGCAGGGAACACCGGGGAGCTGTTTTTT.

CDR3 in DNA: TGCAGTGCTGGGGACAGGGGGAAATGGTGGAAACTGTTTTTT. Translated: CSAGDRGKWWKLFF. The chain links TRBV20-1 to TRBJ1-4, with 11 bases fitting TRBD1. Per germline, CDR1 DFQATT and CDR2 SNEGSKA (reference sequence). The CDR3 runs 14 residues. The V gene end was trimmed by 5 bases and the J gene end by 11 bases; junction bases not matched to a gene: 10.